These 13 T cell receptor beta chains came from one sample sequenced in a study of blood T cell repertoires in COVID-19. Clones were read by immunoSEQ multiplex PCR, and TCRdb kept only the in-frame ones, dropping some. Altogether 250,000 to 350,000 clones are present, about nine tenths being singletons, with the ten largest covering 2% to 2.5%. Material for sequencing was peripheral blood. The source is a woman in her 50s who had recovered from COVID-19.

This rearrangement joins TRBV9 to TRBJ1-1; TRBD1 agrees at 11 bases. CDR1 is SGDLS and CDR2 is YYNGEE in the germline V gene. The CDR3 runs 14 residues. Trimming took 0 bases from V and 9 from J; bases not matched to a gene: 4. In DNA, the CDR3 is TGTGCCAGCAGCGTAGGGAAGGACAGGGGGCAAGCTTTCTTT. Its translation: CASSVGKDRGQAFF. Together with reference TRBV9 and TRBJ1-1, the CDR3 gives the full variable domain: DSGVTQTPKHLITATGQRVTLRCSPRSGDLSVYWYQQSLDQGLQFLIQYYNGEERAKGNILERFSAQQFPDLHSELNLSSLELGDSALYFCASSVGKDRGQAFFGQGTRLTVV.

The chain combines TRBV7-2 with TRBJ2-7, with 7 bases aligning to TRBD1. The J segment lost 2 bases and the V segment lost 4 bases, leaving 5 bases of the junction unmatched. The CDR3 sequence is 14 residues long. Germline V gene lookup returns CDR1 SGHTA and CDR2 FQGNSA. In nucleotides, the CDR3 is TGTGCCAGCAGCTCCGGGACAGCTCCCTACGAGCAGTACTTC. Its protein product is CASSSGTAPYEQYF.

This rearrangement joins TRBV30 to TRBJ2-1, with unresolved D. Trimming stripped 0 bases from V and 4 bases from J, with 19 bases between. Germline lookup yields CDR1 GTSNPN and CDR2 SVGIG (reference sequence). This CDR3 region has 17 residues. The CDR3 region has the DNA TGTGCCTGGAGTGTTCCCCCCATGGGCACCAGATACAATGAGCAGTTCTTC. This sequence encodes CAWSVPPMGTRYNEQFF.

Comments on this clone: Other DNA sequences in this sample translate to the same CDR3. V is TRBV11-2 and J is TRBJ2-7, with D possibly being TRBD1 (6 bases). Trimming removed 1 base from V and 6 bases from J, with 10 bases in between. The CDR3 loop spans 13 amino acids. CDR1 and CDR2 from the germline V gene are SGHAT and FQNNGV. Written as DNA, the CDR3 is TGTGCCAGCAGCTTAGTTAGGGGGTCCGAGCAGTACTTC. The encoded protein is CASSLVRGSEQYF.

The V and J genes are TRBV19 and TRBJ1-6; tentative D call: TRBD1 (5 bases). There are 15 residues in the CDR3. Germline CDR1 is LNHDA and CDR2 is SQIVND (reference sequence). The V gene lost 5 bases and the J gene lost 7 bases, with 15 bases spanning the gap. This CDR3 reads CASSYGTLGNSPLHF. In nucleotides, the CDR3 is TGTGCCAGTAGTTACGGGACTCTAGGGAATTCACCCCTCCACTTT.

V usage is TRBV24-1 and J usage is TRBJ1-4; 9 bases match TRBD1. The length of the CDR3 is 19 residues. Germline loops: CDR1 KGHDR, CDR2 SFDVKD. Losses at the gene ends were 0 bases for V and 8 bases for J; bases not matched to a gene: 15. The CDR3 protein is CATSDLDRGMISEREKLFF. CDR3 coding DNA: TGTGCCACCAGTGATTTGGACAGGGGGATGATATCGGAAAGGGAAAAACTGTTTTTT.

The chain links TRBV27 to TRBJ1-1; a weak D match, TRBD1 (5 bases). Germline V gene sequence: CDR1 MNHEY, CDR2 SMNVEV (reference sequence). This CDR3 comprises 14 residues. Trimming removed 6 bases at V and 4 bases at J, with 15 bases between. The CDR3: CASRQGSSPTEAFF. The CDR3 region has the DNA TGTGCCAGCAGGCAGGGATCCTCCCCCACTGAAGCTTTCTTT.

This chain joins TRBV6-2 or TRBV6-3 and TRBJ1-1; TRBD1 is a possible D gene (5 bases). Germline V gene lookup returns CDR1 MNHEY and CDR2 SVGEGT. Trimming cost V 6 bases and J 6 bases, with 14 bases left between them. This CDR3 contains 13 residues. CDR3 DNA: TGTGCCAGCAGCAAGGGGTGGGGCGCTGAAGCTTTCTTT. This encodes CASSKGWGAEAFF.

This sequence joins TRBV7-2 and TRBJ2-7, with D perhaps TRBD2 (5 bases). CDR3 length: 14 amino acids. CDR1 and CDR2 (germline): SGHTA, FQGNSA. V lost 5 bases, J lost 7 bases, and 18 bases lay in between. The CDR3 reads CASSHAGSVSEQYF. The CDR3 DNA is TGTGCCAGCAGCCATGCGGGCTCCGTATCGGAGCAGTACTTC. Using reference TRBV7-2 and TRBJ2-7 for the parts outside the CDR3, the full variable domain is GAGVSQSPSNKVTEKGKDVELRCDPISGHTALYWYRQSLGQGLEFLIYFQGNSAPDKSGLPSDRFSAERTGGSVSTLTIQRTQQEDSAVYLCASSHAGSVSEQYFGPGTRLTVT.

The CDR3 nucleotides read TGTGCCAGCAGTCTCCCTCAGTTGGGGCAAAAATCGATTGAAGCTTTCTTT. This translates into CASSLPQLGQKSIEAFF. The chain combines TRBV28 with TRBJ1-1; D perhaps matches TRBD1 (5 bases). Germline V gene sequence: CDR1 MDHEN, CDR2 SYDVKM. The CDR3 runs 17 residues. V dropped 5 bases and J dropped 7 bases, with 26 bases sitting between them. The variable domain in full, completed from reference TRBV28 and TRBJ1-1, reads DVKVTQSSRYLVKRTGEKVFLECVQDMDHENMFWYRQDPGLGLRLIYFSYDVKMKEKGDIPEGYSVSREKKERFSLILESASTNQTSMYLCASSLPQLGQKSIEAFFGQGTRLTVV.

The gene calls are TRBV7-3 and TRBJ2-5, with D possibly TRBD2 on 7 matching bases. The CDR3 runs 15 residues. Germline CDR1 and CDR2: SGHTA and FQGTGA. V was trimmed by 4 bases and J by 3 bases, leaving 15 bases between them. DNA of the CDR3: TGTGCCAGCAGCTCCGGGGGGCGATGGGAAGAGACCCAGTACTTC. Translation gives CASSSGGRWEETQYF. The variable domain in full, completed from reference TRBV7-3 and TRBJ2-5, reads GAGVSQTPSNKVTEKGKYVELRCDPISGHTALYWYRQSLGQGPEFLIYFQGTGAADDSGLPNDRFFAVRPEGSVSTLKIQRTERGDSAVYLCASSSGGRWEETQYFGPGTRLLVL.

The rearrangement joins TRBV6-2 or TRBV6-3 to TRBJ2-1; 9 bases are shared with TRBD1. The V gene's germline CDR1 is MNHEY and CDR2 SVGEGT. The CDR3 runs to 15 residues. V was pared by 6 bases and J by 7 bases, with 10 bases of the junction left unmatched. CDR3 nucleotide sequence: TGTGCCAGCAGCCCCCTTATCGGACAGGGGAATGAGCAGTTCTTC. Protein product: CASSPLIGQGNEQFF.

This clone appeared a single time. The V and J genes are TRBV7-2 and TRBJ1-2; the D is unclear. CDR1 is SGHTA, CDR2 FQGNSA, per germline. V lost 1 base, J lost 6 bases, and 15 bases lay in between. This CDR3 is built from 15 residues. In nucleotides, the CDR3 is TGTGCCAGCAGCTTAGATGGGTCCCGGAGCCATGGCTACACCTTC. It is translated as CASSLDGSRSHGYTF.